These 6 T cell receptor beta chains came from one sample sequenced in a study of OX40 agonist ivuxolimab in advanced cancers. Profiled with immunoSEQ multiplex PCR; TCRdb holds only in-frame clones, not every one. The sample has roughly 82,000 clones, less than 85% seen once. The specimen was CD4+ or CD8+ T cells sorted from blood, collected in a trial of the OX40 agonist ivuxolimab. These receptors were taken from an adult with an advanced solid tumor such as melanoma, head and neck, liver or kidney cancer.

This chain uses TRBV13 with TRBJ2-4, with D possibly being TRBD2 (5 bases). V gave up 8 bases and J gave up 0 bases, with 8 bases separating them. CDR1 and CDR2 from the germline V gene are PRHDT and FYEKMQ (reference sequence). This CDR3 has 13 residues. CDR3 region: CASRRGAKNIQYF. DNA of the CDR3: TGTGCCAGCCGTCGGGGAGCCAAAAACATTCAGTACTTC.

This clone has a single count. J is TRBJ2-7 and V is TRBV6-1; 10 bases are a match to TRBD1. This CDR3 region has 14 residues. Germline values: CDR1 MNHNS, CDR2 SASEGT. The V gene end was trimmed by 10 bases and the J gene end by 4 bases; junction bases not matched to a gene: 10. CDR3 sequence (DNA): TGTGCCACGCTCTCGAGACAGGGGGCTTACGAGCAGTACTTC. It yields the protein CATLSRQGAYEQYF.

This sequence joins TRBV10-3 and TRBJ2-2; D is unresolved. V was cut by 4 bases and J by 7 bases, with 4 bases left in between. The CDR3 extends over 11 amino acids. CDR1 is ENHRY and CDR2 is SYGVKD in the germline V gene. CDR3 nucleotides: TGTGCCATCAGTGGGAGCGGGGAGCTGTTTTTT. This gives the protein CAISGSGELFF.

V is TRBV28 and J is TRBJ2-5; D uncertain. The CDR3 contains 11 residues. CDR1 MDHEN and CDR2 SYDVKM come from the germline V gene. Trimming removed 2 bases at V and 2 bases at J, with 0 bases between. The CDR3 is CASSLQETQYF. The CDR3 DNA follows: TGTGCCAGCAGTTTACAAGAGACCCAGTACTTC.

The CDR3 protein is CASSPPADKNIQYF. For the CDR3, the DNA is TGTGCCAGCTCACCACCAGCAGACAAAAACATTCAGTACTTC. The chain is built from TRBV18 and TRBJ2-4; no definite D call. Trimming pared 0 bases from V and 3 bases from J, leaving 6 bases between. Germline loops: CDR1 KGHSH, CDR2 LQKENI. This CDR3 has 14 amino acids.

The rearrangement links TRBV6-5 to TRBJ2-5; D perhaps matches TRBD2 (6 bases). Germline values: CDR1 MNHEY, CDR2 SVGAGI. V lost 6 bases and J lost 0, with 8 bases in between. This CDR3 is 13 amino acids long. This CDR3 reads CASRGGNQETQYF. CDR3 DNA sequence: TGTGCCAGCAGGGGGGGAAACCAAGAGACCCAGTACTTC.